Sequencing of this T cell receptor beta chain was carried out in a study of CXCR3-negative and CXCR3-positive naive CD8 T cells. Overall study results and limits: Comparably high diversity marked both naive subsets, whereas memory CD8+ cells had much lower diversity.

Turning to this clonotype: Its specificity is not known.

With UMI labels, 5' RACE was used to prepare the TRB cDNA libraries. TCRdb reworked the 5' RACE reads into one entry per CDR3 protein, no DNA. The sample includes fewer than 55,000 distinct CDR3 sequences. Sample: naive CXCR3- CD8+ T cells from blood. Subset noted: CD45RO-CCR7+CD27+CD95- naive CD8+ T cells lacking CXCR3 (TNR3-). The clonotype originates from a human donor in good health. Some clones in this sample may be carry-over from other donors' samples.

CDR3 sequence: CASSPGTGLEAFF. The rearrangement joins TRBV4-1 to TRBJ1-1; TCRdb's D call, TRBD1, is unchecked because there is no DNA. In germline, CDR1 is MGHRA, CDR2 YSYEKL. The CDR3 covers 13 residues.